This paragraph reports one T cell receptor (beta chain). This record comes from a study of CXCR3-negative and CXCR3-positive naive CD8 T cells. The CDR3 has 12 residues. Germline CDR1 and CDR2: SQVTM and ANQGSEA. UMI-labeled 5' RACE TRB cDNA libraries were prepared from the cells. TCRdb re-analyzed the 5' RACE reads; it lists each CDR3 protein once, without DNA. This sample's table reports around 81,000 distinct CDR3 sequences. The V and J genes are TRBV29-1 and TRBJ1-2. Material for sequencing was naive CXCR3- CD8+ T cells from blood. Subset denoted: CD45RO-CCR7+CD27+CD95- naive CD8+ T cells lacking CXCR3 (TNR3-). This receptor was identified in a human donor in good health. Some clones in this sample may be carry-over from other donors' samples. This chain's CDR3 is CSVEGLSSGYTF.